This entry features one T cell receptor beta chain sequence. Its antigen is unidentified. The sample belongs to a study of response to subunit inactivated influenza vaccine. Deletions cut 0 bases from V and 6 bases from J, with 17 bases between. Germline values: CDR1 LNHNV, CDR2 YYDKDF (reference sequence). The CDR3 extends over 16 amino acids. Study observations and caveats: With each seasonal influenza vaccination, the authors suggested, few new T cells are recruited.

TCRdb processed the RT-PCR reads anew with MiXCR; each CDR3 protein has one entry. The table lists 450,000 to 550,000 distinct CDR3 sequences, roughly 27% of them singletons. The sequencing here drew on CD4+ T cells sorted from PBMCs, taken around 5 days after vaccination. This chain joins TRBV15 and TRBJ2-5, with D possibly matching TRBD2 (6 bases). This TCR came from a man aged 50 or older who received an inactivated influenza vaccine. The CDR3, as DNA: TGTGCCACCAGCAGAGATAAAGCTCCCCGGGGGAAGACCCAGTACTTC. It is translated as CATSRDKAPRGKTQYF.